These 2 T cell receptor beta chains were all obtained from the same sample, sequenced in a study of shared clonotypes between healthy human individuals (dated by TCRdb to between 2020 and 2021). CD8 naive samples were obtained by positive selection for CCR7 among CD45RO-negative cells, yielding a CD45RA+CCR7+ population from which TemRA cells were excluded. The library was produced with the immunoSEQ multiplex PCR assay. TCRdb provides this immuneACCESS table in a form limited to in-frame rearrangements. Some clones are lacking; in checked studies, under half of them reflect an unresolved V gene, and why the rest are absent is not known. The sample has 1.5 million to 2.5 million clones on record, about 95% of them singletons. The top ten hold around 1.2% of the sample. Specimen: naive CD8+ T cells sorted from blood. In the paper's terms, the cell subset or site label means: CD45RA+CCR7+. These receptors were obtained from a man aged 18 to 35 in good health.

The CDR3 is CASSSGEYYGYTF. The DNA for the CDR3 is TGTGCCAGCAGTTCAGGGGAGTACTATGGCTACACCTTC. This chain joins TRBV6-5 and TRBJ1-2, with a weak D call TRBD1 (6 bases). Germline V gene data show CDR1 as MNHEY and CDR2 as SVGAGI. Trimming cost V 4 bases and J 3 bases, with 9 bases left between them. The CDR3 is 13 amino acids.

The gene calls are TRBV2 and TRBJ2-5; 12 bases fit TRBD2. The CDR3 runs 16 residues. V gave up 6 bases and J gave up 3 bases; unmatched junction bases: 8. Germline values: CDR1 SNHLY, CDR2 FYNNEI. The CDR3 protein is CASSTTSGGLEETQYF. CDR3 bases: TGTGCCAGCAGCACGACTAGCGGGGGTCTCGAAGAGACCCAGTACTTC.